This T cell receptor (beta chain) was retrieved from a study of human thymus T cells. Whole-study findings and limits: Repertoires sampled from thymus and blood appeared biased in V and J gene usage.

Thymus specimens were resections from corrective heart surgery. For this clone: Its cognate antigen is unknown.

The protocol was immunoSEQ multiplex PCR, while the TCRdb copy is restricted to in-frame clones and leaves out a portion. The sample carries tens of thousands of clones, 95% recorded once. Germline CDR1 is MNHEY and CDR2 is SVGAGI. Germline trimming cut 3 bases from V and 6 bases from J; bases unmatched to any gene: 9. The CDR3 contains 15 residues. This TCR was recovered from a girl in the first two years of life with a congenital heart defect but otherwise immunologically healthy. The chain joins TRBV6-5 to TRBJ2-3, with 7 nucleotides matching TRBD2. Sequencing used thymus tissue. The CDR3 is CASSYGGSSLDTQYF. CDR3 sequence (DNA): TGTGCCAGCAGTTATGGCGGGAGTTCTTTGGATACGCAGTATTTT.